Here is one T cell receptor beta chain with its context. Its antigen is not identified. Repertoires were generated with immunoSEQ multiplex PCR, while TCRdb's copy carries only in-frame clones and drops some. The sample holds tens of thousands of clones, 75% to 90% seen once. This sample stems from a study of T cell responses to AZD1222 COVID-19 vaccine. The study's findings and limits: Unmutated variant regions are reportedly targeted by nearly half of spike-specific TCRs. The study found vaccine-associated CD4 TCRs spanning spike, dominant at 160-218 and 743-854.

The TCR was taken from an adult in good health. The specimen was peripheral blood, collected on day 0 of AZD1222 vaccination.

CDR3 DNA sequence: TGTGCTAGTGGTTCCCCCGACAGGGCGAATGGCTACACCTTC. Translated: CASGSPDRANGYTF. The chain carries TRBV12-5 and TRBJ1-2; 7 bases map to TRBD1. The CDR3 is made up of 14 amino acids. The J segment lost 6 bases and the V segment lost 4 bases, leaving 8 bases of the junction unmatched. Germline V gene data show CDR1 as LGHNT and CDR2 as FRNRAP.